The text below deals with one T cell receptor (beta chain). The antigen is not known. A split of CD4+ cells into CD45RA+ naive and CD45RA-negative memory subsets was performed. The entry originates in a study of shared clonotypes between healthy human individuals. General study results and limits: About 5% of naive CD4 clonotypes were shared across a few donors. When compared with the clonotypes that were shared by all four sorted-subset donors, the non-shared clonotypes turned out to have lower generation probabilities. Exclusively blood specimens were collected; tissue repertoires likely differ.

CDR1 and CDR2 from the germline V gene are MGHRA and YSYEKL. The CDR3 has 15 residues. Trimming took 4 bases from V and 5 from J; bases not matched to a gene: 9. Sequenced by immunoSEQ multiplex PCR; TCRdb stores in-frame clones only, minus some. The table records roughly 650,000 clones, 97% of them present only once. The sample comprised naive CD4+ T cells sorted from blood. Stated subset: CD45RA+ positively selected. The clonotype was recovered from a woman in her 30s in good health. This chain links TRBV4-1 with TRBJ2-5; 8 bases agree with TRBD2. CDR3 in amino acids: CASSPGTGGPETQYF. In nucleotides, the CDR3 is TGCGCCAGCAGCCCGGGGACGGGAGGGCCCGAGACCCAGTACTTC.